This TCR beta chain was identified during a study of OX40 agonist ivuxolimab in advanced cancers. Whole-study context: The study treated patients with ivuxolimab, an agonistic anti-OX40 (CD134) antibody. Of mixed ages from about 23 to 85 and averaging about 60 years, the group was more than 65% male.

This CDR3 spans 15 amino acids. CDR1 and CDR2 from the germline V gene are SGHAT and FQNNGV. V was clipped by 7 bases and J by 3 bases; unmatched bases: 11. A single count supports this clone. Assay: immunoSEQ multiplex PCR; the TCRdb copy retains only in-frame clones and omits some. The data contain roughly 49,000 clones, 88% of them singletons. J is TRBJ2-5 and V is TRBV11-2; the match to TRBD2 covers 7 bases. This TCR came from an adult with an advanced solid tumor such as melanoma, head and neck, liver or kidney cancer. The specimen was CD4+ or CD8+ T cells sorted from blood, collected in a trial of the OX40 agonist ivuxolimab. The CDR3 bases are TGTGCCAGCACCTTGTCTCGCGGGGGTAAAGAGACCCAGTACTTC. Amino acids: CASTLSRGGKETQYF.